There are many counts of the clone carrying this TCR beta chain. Its antigen is still unknown. The study amplified TCR beta CDR3 regions using RNA transcripts. First-round RT-PCR relied on HTBI primers, and a second-round multiplex PCR came next. TCRdb processed the multiplex PCR reads anew with MiXCR; each CDR3 protein has one entry. The repertoire holds roughly 500,000 distinct CDR3 sequences, with roughly an eighth as singletons. Germline CDR1 reads MNHEY; CDR2 reads SVGAGI. Trimming removed 4 bases from V and 0 bases from J, with 9 bases in between. The CDR3 length is 14 residues. The sample originates from a study of Graves' ophthalmopathy and Graves' hyperthyroidism. Overall study results and limits: The model's prediction of ophthalmopathy progression had about 70% sensitivity and roughly 72% specificity.

The diagnosis was founded upon clinical symptoms, serum thyroxine, TRAb, thyroid ultrasound and orbital computed tomography. The TCR comes from a young woman with Graves' ophthalmopathy. Input material: blood. The rearrangement uses TRBV6-5 and TRBJ1-1; no firm D call. The CDR3 sequence is CASSSGSLNTEAFF. In DNA, the CDR3 is TGTGCCAGCAGTTCGGGGAGTTTGAACACTGAAGCTTTCTTT.